This T cell receptor (beta chain) appears in the sequencing data of a study of blood T cell repertoires in COVID-19. Looked up from germline, CDR1 is SGHRS and CDR2 is YFSETQ. V was trimmed by 4 bases and J by 0 bases, leaving 8 bases between them. The length of the CDR3 is 14 residues. Profiled with immunoSEQ multiplex PCR; TCRdb holds only in-frame clones, not every one. Of about 400,000 clones listed, 85% to 90% were seen once; the top ten hold about 1.7%. The origin of this receptor is a woman aged 25 to 39 who had recovered from COVID-19. Sequences were obtained from PBMCs or T cells enriched from blood (not recorded which). The chain carries TRBV5-1 and TRBJ1-3; D remains unclear. As DNA, the CDR3 is TGCGCCAGCAGCAAAGGCGGCTCTGGAAACACCATATATTTT. Its translation is CASSKGGSGNTIYF. Complete variable domain (other parts from reference TRBV5-1 and TRBJ1-3): KAGVTQTPRYLIKTRGQQVTLSCSPISGHRSVSWYQQTPGQGLQFLFEYFSETQRNKGNFPGRFSGRQFSNSRSEMNVSTLELGDSALYLCASSKGGSGNTIYFGEGSWLTVV.